The sequence of this TCR beta chain was determined in a study of T cells after somatic rescue of genetic block. V lost 2 bases and J 5 bases, leaving 12 bases between the germline ends. The CDR3 totals 14 residues. Germline CDR1 is SGHVS and CDR2 is FNYEAQ. TCRdb's copy holds only in-frame clones and misses some; the assay was immunoSEQ multiplex PCR. This table holds over 95,000 clones, 80% to 95% found once. This receptor was taken from a woman under 30. This chain uses TRBV7-6 with TRBJ2-5; D not resolved. Sample: peripheral blood mononuclear cells (PBMCs). CDR3 sequence: CASSLRGNGETQYF. In DNA, the CDR3 is TGTGCCAGCAGCTTACGTGGAAACGGGGAGACCCAGTACTTC.